This T cell receptor (beta chain) was recovered during a study of T cell repertoires in ileal Crohn's disease. Profiled with immunoSEQ multiplex PCR; TCRdb holds only in-frame clones, not every one. In the table there are more than 5,500 clones, about 73% of which are singletons. V lost 7 bases and J lost 8; bases outside the gene matches: 8. The germline CDR1 and CDR2 sequences are SQVTM and ANQGSEA. The CDR3 runs to 15 residues. Indicated time point: proximal margin of the surgical specimen (macroscopically non-inflamed). Input material: ileal tissue. The sequence was obtained from an adult with Crohn's disease. The chain combines TRBV29-1 with TRBJ2-1; 16 nucleotides agree with TRBD2. CDR3 nucleotides: TGCAGCGGTGTGGGACTAGCGGGAGGGAGAGATGAGCAGTTCTTC. This sequence encodes CSGVGLAGGRDEQFF.